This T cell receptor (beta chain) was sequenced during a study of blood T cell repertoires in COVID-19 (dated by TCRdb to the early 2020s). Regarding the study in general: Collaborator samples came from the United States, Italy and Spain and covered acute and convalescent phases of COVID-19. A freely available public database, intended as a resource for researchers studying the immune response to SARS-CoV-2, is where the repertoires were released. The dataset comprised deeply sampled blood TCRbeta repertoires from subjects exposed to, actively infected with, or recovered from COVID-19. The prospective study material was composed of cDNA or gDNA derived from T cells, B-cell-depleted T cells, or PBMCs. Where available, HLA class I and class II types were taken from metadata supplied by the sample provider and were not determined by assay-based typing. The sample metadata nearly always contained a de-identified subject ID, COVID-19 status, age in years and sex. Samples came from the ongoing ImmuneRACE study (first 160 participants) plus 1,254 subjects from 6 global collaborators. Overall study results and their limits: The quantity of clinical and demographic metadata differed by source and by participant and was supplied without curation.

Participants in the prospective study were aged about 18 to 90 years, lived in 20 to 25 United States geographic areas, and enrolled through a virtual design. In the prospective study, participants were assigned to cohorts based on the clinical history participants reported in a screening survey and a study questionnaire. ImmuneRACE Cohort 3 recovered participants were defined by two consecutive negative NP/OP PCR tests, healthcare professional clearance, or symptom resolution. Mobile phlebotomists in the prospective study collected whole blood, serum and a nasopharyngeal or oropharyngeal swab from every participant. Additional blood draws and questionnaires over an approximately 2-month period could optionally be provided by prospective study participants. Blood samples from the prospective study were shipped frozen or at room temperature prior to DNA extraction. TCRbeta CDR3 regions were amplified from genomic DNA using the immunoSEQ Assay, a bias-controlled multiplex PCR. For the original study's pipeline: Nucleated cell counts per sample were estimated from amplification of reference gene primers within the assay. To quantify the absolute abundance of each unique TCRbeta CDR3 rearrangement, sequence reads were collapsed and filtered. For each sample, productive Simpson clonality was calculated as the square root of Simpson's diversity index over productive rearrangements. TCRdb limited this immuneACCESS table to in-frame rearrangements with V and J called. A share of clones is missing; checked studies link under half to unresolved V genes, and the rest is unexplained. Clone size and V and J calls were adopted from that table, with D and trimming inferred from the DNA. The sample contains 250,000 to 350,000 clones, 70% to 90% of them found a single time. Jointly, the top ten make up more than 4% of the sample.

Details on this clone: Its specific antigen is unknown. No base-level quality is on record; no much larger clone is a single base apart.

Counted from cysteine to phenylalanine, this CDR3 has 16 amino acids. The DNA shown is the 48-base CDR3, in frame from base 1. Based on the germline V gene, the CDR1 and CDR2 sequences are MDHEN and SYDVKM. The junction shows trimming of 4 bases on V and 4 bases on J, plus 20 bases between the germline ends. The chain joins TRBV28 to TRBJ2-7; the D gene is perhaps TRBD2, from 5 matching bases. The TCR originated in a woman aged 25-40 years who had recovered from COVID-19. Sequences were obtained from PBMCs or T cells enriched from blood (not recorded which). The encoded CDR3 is CASSSHFFSWRYEQYF. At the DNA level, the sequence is TGTGCCAGCAGTTCCCATTTTTTTTCCTGGAGGTACGAGCAGTACTTC.